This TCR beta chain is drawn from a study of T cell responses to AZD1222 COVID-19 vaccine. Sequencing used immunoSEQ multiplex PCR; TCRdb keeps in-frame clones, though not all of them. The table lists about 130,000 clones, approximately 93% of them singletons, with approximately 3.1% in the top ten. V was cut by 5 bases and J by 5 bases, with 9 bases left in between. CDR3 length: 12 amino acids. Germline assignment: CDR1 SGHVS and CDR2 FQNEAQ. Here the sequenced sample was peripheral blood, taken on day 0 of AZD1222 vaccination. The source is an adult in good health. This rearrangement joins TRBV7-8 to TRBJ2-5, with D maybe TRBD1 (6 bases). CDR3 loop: CASSEQGETQYF. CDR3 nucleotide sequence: TGTGCCAGCAGCGAGCAGGGGGAGACCCAGTACTTC.